This T cell receptor beta chain comes out of a study of regulatory T cells in long-lasting Graves disease. Time point specified: newly diagnosed GD, antithyroid drugs for less than 3 months. Following extraction of RNA from PBMCs, that RNA was used to make the TCR library. Library construction for TCR beta used iRepertoire HTBI primers and Arm-PCR of CDR3 regions. TCRdb independently ran MiXCR on the multiplex PCR reads; one entry per CDR3 protein. The sample lists about 560,000 distinct CDR3 sequences, around 16% occurring once. V dropped 4 bases and J dropped 7 bases, with 10 bases sitting between them. The length of the CDR3 is 12 residues. In germline, CDR1 is ENHRY, CDR2 SYGVKD. The same specimen was also included in a second study, on T cells in Graves' hyperthyroidism and ophthalmopathy. This second report adds: Newly diagnosed hyperthyroidism, duration under 2 months, in patients aged 18 to 65. A 13 V-J signature model discriminated ophthalmopathy versus stable hyperthyroidism.

The source material was peripheral blood mononuclear cells (PBMCs), sampled at new diagnosis, from a patient treated with antithyroid drugs. The TCR originated in a man between 18 and 29 years old with Graves disease. The chain uses TRBV10-3 and TRBJ1-1; maybe TRBD1 (5 bases). The CDR3 sequence: CAISGGYGEAFF. CDR3 coding DNA: TGTGCCATCAGTGGGGGCTATGGTGAAGCTTTCTTT.